This T cell receptor (beta chain) was recorded in a study of blood T cell repertoires in COVID-19. About the study: Donors in the United States, Italy and Spain gave samples during acute or convalescent COVID-19. Nucleic acid was either cDNA or gDNA, and it came from T cells, B-cell-depleted T cells, or PBMCs.

The authors' processing: By means of reference gene primer amplification, nucleated cell counts were estimated. Assay used: immunoSEQ multiplex PCR; TCRdb lists only in-frame clones, some missing. V and J calls and clone size follow that table, whereas D and trimming were derived from the DNA. The sample includes some 72,000 clones, less than 90% of them seen just once. Patients of the Seattle cohort, enrolled during active infection, were followed longitudinally. The sequenced sample was peripheral blood. The receptor was derived from a man aged 50-59 years with COVID-19, enrolled during active disease.

The CDR3 coding sequence is TGTGCCAGCCAGAAACAGGGGGGGTATTTCTCCCTCGGCTTGAACACTGAAGCTTTCTTT. It specifies CASQKQGGYFSLGLNTEAFF. V is TRBV28 and J is TRBJ1-1; 8 bases are a match to TRBD1. The germline V gene has CDR1 MDHEN and CDR2 SYDVKM. After removal of 8 bases from V and 0 bases from J, the junction contained 23 bases not matched to a gene. The CDR3 consists of 20 residues.